Presented here are 21 T cell receptor beta chains from one specimen sequenced in a study of human T cells and chemical hapten exposure (dated by TCRdb to 2020 to 2022). Library preparation was by RACE. TCRdb lists the instrument as NextSeq 500. TCRdb applied fastp at Q25 and MiXCR to the public reads, then kept only in-frame beta chains. Each entry merges the rows of one CDR3 protein and shows their most common DNA and genes. This sample holds more than 100,000 distinct CDR3 sequences; over 9% were observed only once. Of the sample, under 2.5% falls within the top ten clones. The time point label of this sample denotes: patch test 3, about 24 weeks after DPC sensitization. The treatment or condition label here, explained by the study, means: therapeutic diphenylcyclopropenone sensitization with weekly scalp DPC. The input for sequencing was whole blood, taken in connection with sensitization to the hapten diphenylcyclopropenone (DPC). All receptors come from a woman in her 50s with alopecia areata. Some clones in this sample may be carry-over from other donors' samples.

This clonotype was seen a few times. The V call is TRBV7-8, the J call TRBJ2-5; D unresolved. The germline V gene encodes CDR1 SGHVS and CDR2 FQNEAQ. V was shortened by 0 bases and J by 4 bases, with 15 bases between the two germline ends. CDR3 size: 16 residues. In DNA, the CDR3 is TGTGCCAGCAGCTTAGCGGTCTTAAGGCGCCCAGAGACCCAGTACTTC. Translation: CASSLAVLRRPETQYF.

The genes are TRBV20-1 and TRBJ2-3; no definite D call. There are 13 residues in the CDR3. V lost 6 bases and J lost 2, with 12 bases in between. CDR1 is DFQATT and CDR2 is SNEGSKA in the germline V gene (reference sequence). The CDR3 DNA reads as TGCAGTGCCTTTTCCGGAGTCACAGATACGCAGTATTTT. This sequence encodes CSAFSGVTDTQYF.

This clonotype was seen more than once but under ten times. The V call is TRBV29-1, the J call TRBJ2-3, with D perhaps being TRBD1 or TRBD2 (6 bases each). Trimming took 6 bases from V and 1 from J, leaving 17 bases between them. Germline values: CDR1 SQVTM, CDR2 ANQGSEA. The CDR3 loop spans 15 amino acids. This CDR3 is CSVVRGPGGTDTQYF. The CDR3 coding sequence is TGCAGCGTGGTCAGGGGACCGGGGGGCACAGATACGCAGTATTTT.

This clonotype has more than one count but fewer than ten. This chain connects TRBV6-6 to TRBJ2-2; D might be TRBD1 (6 bases). This CDR3 region has 16 residues. Germline V gives CDR1 MNHNY, CDR2 SVGAGI (reference sequence). The germline V and J ends were trimmed by 1 base and 0 bases, with 9 bases remaining between them. The CDR3 DNA is TGTGCCAGCAGTTACTGGACAGTCTCGAACACCGGGGAGCTGTTTTTT. This codes for CASSYWTVSNTGELFF.

The chain is built from TRBV6-5 and TRBJ1-2; no definite D call. This CDR3 region has 15 residues. The germline CDR1 and CDR2 sequences are MNHEY and SVGAGI. V was clipped by 0 bases and J by 4 bases, with 12 bases between them. CDR3 coding DNA: TGTGCCAGCAGTTACTCCATAACCCCTGGCTATGGCTACACCTTC. Translated, it gives CASSYSITPGYGYTF.

V gene TRBV27 combines with J gene TRBJ2-7; maybe TRBD2 (5 bases). The germline CDR1 and CDR2 sequences are MNHEY and SMNVEV (reference sequence). Trimming took 2 bases from V and 3 from J, leaving 23 bases between them. This CDR3 region has 18 residues. Here the CDR3 DNA reads TGTGCCAGCAGTTTAAAACCGTCAGGAGGCAGTTTCTACTACGAGCAGTACTTC. Amino acid sequence: CASSLKPSGGSFYYEQYF.

There are a few counts of this clonotype. V usage is TRBV12-3 or TRBV12-4 and J usage is TRBJ1-2; D perhaps matches TRBD1 (6 bases). The CDR3 loop spans 13 amino acids. Deletions cut 3 bases from V and 5 bases from J, with 10 bases between. The DNA of the CDR3 is TGTGCCAGCAGTTTCAGTCAGGGGTATGGCTACACCTTC. Amino acids: CASSFSQGYGYTF.

J is TRBJ1-5 and V is TRBV15; a possible D gene is TRBD1 (5 bases). V lost 2 bases and J 2 bases, leaving 10 bases between the germline ends. The length of the CDR3 is 15 residues. Germline V lookup: CDR1 LNHNV, CDR2 YYDKDF (reference sequence). This CDR3 reads CATSRSGLGNQPQHF. In DNA, the CDR3 is TGTGCCACCAGCAGATCGGGACTGGGCAATCAGCCCCAGCATTTT.

The rearrangement uses TRBV12-5 and TRBJ2-2, with D unclear. The germline V gene encodes CDR1 LGHNT and CDR2 FRNRAP. With 3 bases removed from V and 4 bases from J, the gap between germline ends came to 9 bases. CDR3 length equals 14 residues. The CDR3 DNA is TGTGCTAGTGGTTTAATTGAACTCACCGGGGAGCTGTTTTTT. Its translation is CASGLIELTGELFF.

The chain joins TRBV6-2 or TRBV6-3 to TRBJ2-7; 7 positions agree with TRBD1. The CDR3 length is 14 residues. Germline CDR1 is MNHEY and CDR2 is SVGEGT. J gave up 3 bases and V 6 bases, and 8 bases lay outside the gene matches. This chain's CDR3 is CASRPGTDLYEQYF. The CDR3 DNA sequence: TGTGCCAGCAGGCCCGGGACAGACCTCTACGAGCAGTACTTC.

This clonotype was seen only a few times. The V gene is TRBV4-1, the J gene TRBJ2-2; D is ambiguous. This CDR3 is built from 14 residues. The ends were cut back, 1 base at V and 2 bases at J, with 5 bases in the middle. Germline assignment: CDR1 MGHRA and CDR2 YSYEKL. This CDR3 is CASSQGTNTGELFF. The CDR3 coding sequence is TGCGCCAGCAGCCAAGGGACCAACACCGGGGAGCTGTTTTTT.

V gene TRBV10-3 combines with J gene TRBJ2-7; 10 bases are a match to TRBD2. V lost 6 bases, J lost 2 bases, and 7 bases stayed unmatched. Germline V lookup: CDR1 ENHRY, CDR2 SYGVKD. This CDR3 has 15 residues. CDR3 sequence reads: CAISPLAGATYEQYF. DNA for the CDR3: TGTGCCATCAGCCCGCTAGCGGGGGCGACCTACGAGCAGTACTTC.

The CDR3 region has the DNA TGTGCCAGCAGCGGGGGACGAGCGGGAGGGGGAGAGCAGTTCTTC. It codes for CASSGGRAGGGEQFF. The rearrangement links TRBV9 to TRBJ2-1, with 10 bases identical to TRBD2. The germline V gene encodes CDR1 SGDLS and CDR2 YYNGEE. CDR3 size: 15 residues. Trimming at V came to 3 bases and at J to 10 bases, leaving 10 bases not matched to a gene.

This clonotype has at least ten counts. V is TRBV2 and J is TRBJ2-3; 8 nucleotides align to TRBD1. Germline CDR1 is SNHLY and CDR2 is FYNNEI. Trimming removed 1 base from V and 6 bases from J; junction bases left unmatched: 6. The CDR3 runs 15 residues. CDR3 bases: TGTGCCAGCAGTGAAGGAGACAGGGGCTCCGATACGCAGTATTTT. It encodes CASSEGDRGSDTQYF.

There are many counts of this clonotype. The chain links TRBV3-1 to TRBJ1-1, with D unresolved. From germline, CDR1 is LGHDT and CDR2 YNNKEL (reference sequence). Deletions cut 5 bases from V and 3 bases from J, with 10 bases between. The CDR3 totals 13 residues. In DNA, the CDR3 is TGTGCCAGCAGCTCCACCCGAGACACTGAAGCTTTCTTT. Translated, it gives CASSSTRDTEAFF.

This clonotype came up a few times. The rearrangement uses TRBV6-5 and TRBJ2-2, with TRBD2 matching 9 bases. The V gene's germline CDR1 is MNHEY and CDR2 SVGAGI. The V and J ends lost 5 bases and 4 bases, in that order; junction bases with no gene match: 8. This CDR3 comprises 16 residues. This CDR3 is CASSTLLAGATGELFF. Written as DNA, the CDR3 is TGTGCCAGCAGTACCTTATTAGCGGGGGCCACCGGGGAGCTGTTTTTT.

This clonotype has at least ten counts. This chain connects TRBV24-1 to TRBJ1-5, with 9 bases matching TRBD1. From germline, CDR1 is KGHDR and CDR2 SFDVKD. V shed 5 bases and J 2 bases; nucleotides not matched to a gene: 6. The CDR3 sequence is 16 residues long. CDR3 nucleotide sequence: TGTGCCACCAGTGGTACAGGGGGCACGGGCAATCAGCCCCAGCATTTT. It translates to CATSGTGGTGNQPQHF.

V is TRBV6-2 or TRBV6-3 and J is TRBJ1-1; 9 bases map to TRBD1. The CDR3 totals 14 residues. The V gene's germline CDR1 is MNHEY and CDR2 SVGEGT. The CDR3 nucleotides read TGTGCGAACAGGGGGCAGACAATGAGGACTGAAGCTTTCTTT. Amino acid sequence: CANRGQTMRTEAFF.

The chain is built from TRBV11-2 and TRBJ2-3, with 10 bases identical to TRBD2. Trimming at V came to 5 bases and at J to 2 bases, leaving 10 bases not matched to a gene. The CDR3 is made up of 17 amino acids. From germline, CDR1 is SGHAT and CDR2 FQNNGV. In nucleotides, the CDR3 is TGTGCCAGCAGCCCCTCCCCCCTAGCGGGGGTCACAGATACGCAGTATTTT. Its translation is CASSPSPLAGVTDTQYF. Combining the CDR3 with reference TRBV11-2 and TRBJ2-3 gives the whole variable domain EAGVAQSPRYKIIEKRQSVAFWCNPISGHATLYWYQQILGQGPKLLIQFQNNGVVDDSQLPKDRFSAERLKGVDSTLKIQPAKLEDSAVYLCASSPSPLAGVTDTQYFGPGTRLTVL.

The gene calls are TRBV20-1 and TRBJ2-1; 7 positions match TRBD2. The CDR3 loop spans 16 amino acids. V trimming: 0 bases; J trimming: 3 bases; junction bases outside the gene matches: 8. The germline CDR1 and CDR2 sequences are DFQATT and SNEGSKA (reference sequence). CDR3 in DNA: TGCAGTGCTAGAGATCGGAGCGGGGAGGGCTACAATGAGCAGTTCTTC. Translation: CSARDRSGEGYNEQFF.

The V gene is TRBV28, the J gene TRBJ1-1; tentative D call: TRBD1 (6 bases). Deletions cut 6 bases from V and 0 bases from J, with 11 bases between. This CDR3 comprises 14 residues. Germline loops: CDR1 MDHEN, CDR2 SYDVKM. The CDR3 DNA reads TGTGCCAGCAGACCCACAGGGATGAACACTGAAGCTTTCTTT. It specifies CASRPTGMNTEAFF.